The 29 T cell receptor beta chains reported below all come from one sample, sequenced in a study of CD4 T cells in relation to SARS-CoV-2 and coronaviruses. Clones were read by immunoSEQ multiplex PCR, and TCRdb kept only the in-frame ones, dropping some. The sample contains 20,000 or so clones, roughly four fifths of which appear only once. These TCRs' antigens remain unknown. CD4+ T cells from unexposed donors were obtained before the COVID-19 pandemic (2011-2018). CD4+ T cells were isolated from the cells after about ten days of culture. The sequencing input was CD4+ T cells from PBMCs, cultured in vitro. The receptors come from a human donor in good health.

The chain is built from TRBV11-2 and TRBJ2-5; a possible D gene is TRBD2 (7 bases). Germline loops: CDR1 SGHAT, CDR2 FQNNGV. CDR3 length equals 15 residues. V lost 5 bases to trimming and J lost 5 bases, with 18 bases between them. In nucleotides, the CDR3 is TGTGCCAGCAGCCCCGCGGTCGGGGGGCGTGAGACCCAGTACTTC. This sequence encodes CASSPAVGGRETQYF.

The chain links TRBV10-3 to TRBJ2-7; no firm D call. From germline, CDR1 is ENHRY and CDR2 SYGVKD. The CDR3 length is 11 residues. Between the trimmed V and J ends, which lost 3 bases and 0 bases, there was a span of 0 bases. Written as DNA, the CDR3 is TGTGCCATCAGTGACTCCTACGAGCAGTACTTC. It is translated as CAISDSYEQYF.

The gene calls are TRBV12-2 and TRBJ2-7; the table names TRBD1, a call not compared with the DNA. TRBV12-2 is labeled a pseudogene. CDR3 length: 16 residues. The CDR3 protein is CASRPSLGLHPYEQYF. The CDR3 DNA reads TGTGCAAGTCGCCCTTCCTTGGGCCTCCACCCCTACGAGCAGTACTTC.

The chain uses TRBV7-7 and TRBJ2-3; unclear D gene. Germline CDR1 SSHAT, CDR2 FNYEAQ (reference sequence). V dropped 1 base and J dropped 2 bases, with 13 bases sitting between them. The CDR3 is 16 residues long. CDR3 in amino acids: CASSLGGSPNTDTQYF. The CDR3 coding sequence is TGTGCCAGCAGCTTAGGTGGTTCTCCGAACACAGATACGCAGTATTTT. The whole variable domain, filled in from reference TRBV7-7 and TRBJ2-3, reads GAGVSQSPRYKVTKRGQDVTLRCDPISSHATLYWYQQALGQGPEFLTYFNYEAQPDKSGLPSDRFSAERPEGSISTLTIQRTEQRDSAMYRCASSLGGSPNTDTQYFGPGTRLTVL.

V and J are TRBV5-4 and TRBJ1-2, with D hard to call. The CDR3 is 13 residues long. Per germline, CDR1 SGHNT and CDR2 YYREEE (reference sequence). V gave up 0 bases and J gave up 5 bases, with 8 bases separating them. The CDR3 bases are TGTGCCAGCAGCTTGGACAGCAGATATGGCTACACCTTC. The encoded protein is CASSLDSRYGYTF.

The gene calls are TRBV10-3 and TRBJ1-3, with D unclear. V dropped 2 bases and J dropped 3 bases, with 5 bases sitting between them. The CDR3 consists of 13 residues. Germline V gene data show CDR1 as ENHRY and CDR2 as SYGVKD. CDR3 in DNA: TGTGCCATCAGTGAGGGGGTTGGAAACACCATATATTTT. Translating it yields CAISEGVGNTIYF.

The chain recombines TRBV4-1 with TRBJ2-7, with TRBD1 identical over 7 bases. V lost 0 bases to trimming and J lost 3 bases; unmatched junction nucleotides: 5. The CDR3 length is 15 residues. Germline V gene lookup returns CDR1 MGHRA and CDR2 YSYEKL. CDR3 coding DNA: TGCGCCAGCAGCCAAGATCGGGGACAGCTCTACGAGCAGTACTTC. Translation: CASSQDRGQLYEQYF.

For this clone: Sequence at one end of the junction differs from germline and may be a read error. V is TRBV10-1 and J is TRBJ2-7; TRBD2 is a possible D gene (5 bases). The germline V gene has CDR1 WNHNN and CDR2 SYGVQD (reference sequence). CDR3 length: 16 amino acids. The CDR3 coding sequence is TGCGCCAGCATTGAGGGCCCGGACTGCCTCAGGAACGAGCAGTACTTC. Translation: CASIEGPDCLRNEQYF.

The V and J genes are TRBV2 and TRBJ2-7; D not certain. The V gene lost 0 bases and the J gene lost 5 bases, with 20 bases spanning the gap. Germline assignment: CDR1 SNHLY and CDR2 FYNNEI. This CDR3 region has 17 residues. DNA of the CDR3: TGTGCCAGCAGTGAAGCACTCAACAGACTCCTCCCCGACGAGCAGTACTTC. Amino acids: CASSEALNRLLPDEQYF.

This sequence joins TRBV11-2 and TRBJ2-7; a possible D gene is TRBD1 (6 bases). The germline CDR1 and CDR2 sequences are SGHAT and FQNNGV. The CDR3 spans 16 residues. Trimming cost V 4 bases and J 0 bases, with 16 bases left between them. This CDR3 reads CASSYTDSPSSYEQYF. CDR3 nucleotide sequence: TGTGCCAGCAGCTATACGGACAGTCCTAGCTCCTACGAGCAGTACTTC.

This sequence joins TRBV30 and TRBJ1-4, with D hard to call. Germline values: CDR1 GTSNPN, CDR2 SVGIG (reference sequence). V lost 2 bases and J 4 bases, leaving 8 bases between the germline ends. The CDR3 length is 13 residues. The CDR3: CAWSTAGNEKLFF. The CDR3 DNA reads as TGTGCCTGGAGTACAGCGGGTAATGAAAAACTGTTTTTT.

The sample holds a few counts of this clone. The chain has TRBV5-6 and TRBJ2-7; TRBD2 is a possible D gene (5 bases). V was pared by 3 bases and J by 4 bases, with 5 bases between. The CDR3 sequence is 11 residues long. The V gene's germline CDR1 is SGHDT and CDR2 YYEEEE. The CDR3: CASSSGYEQYF. The CDR3 coding sequence is TGTGCCAGCAGCTCGGGGTACGAGCAGTACTTC.

V and J are TRBV7-2 and TRBJ2-5; no clear D gene. V was trimmed by 1 base and J by 9 bases, leaving 15 bases between them. The V gene's germline CDR1 is SGHTA and CDR2 FQGNSA. This CDR3 has 14 residues. The CDR3 DNA reads TGTGCCAGCAGCTTAGATACGCTGGTCGGGCCCCAGTACTTC. This gives the protein CASSLDTLVGPQYF.

The chain joins TRBV6-2 or TRBV6-3 to TRBJ2-3, with 11 nucleotides matching TRBD2. The CDR3 is 16 residues long. The V segment lost 6 bases and the J segment 3 bases; nucleotides outside the gene matches: 8. CDR1 is MNHEY, CDR2 SVGEGT, per germline. CDR3 bases: TGTGCCAGCAGCCTGCTAGCGGGGGGACTAACAGATACGCAGTATTTT. Its translation is CASSLLAGGLTDTQYF.

This clone was found a few times. The CDR3: CASSPSIGTRSSYEQYF. The CDR3 DNA sequence: TGCGCCAGCAGCCCCTCAATAGGGACTCGGAGCTCCTACGAGCAGTACTTC. The V and J genes are TRBV4-3 and TRBJ2-7; D is perhaps TRBD2 (6 bases). Trimming took 4 bases from V and 0 from J, leaving 19 bases between them. Germline lookup yields CDR1 LGHNA and CDR2 YSLEER. This CDR3 has 17 amino acids.

The chain recombines TRBV10-3 with TRBJ1-6; D gene uncertain. Germline values: CDR1 ENHRY, CDR2 SYGVKD. Trimming pared 4 bases from V and 9 bases from J, leaving 10 bases between. The CDR3 length is 13 residues. CDR3 region: CAISGTTTSPLHF. The CDR3 DNA is TGTGCCATCAGTGGTACGACAACTTCACCCCTCCACTTT.

The genes are TRBV5-5 and TRBJ2-1; D tentatively fits TRBD1 or TRBD2 (5 bases each). CDR1 is SGHKS, CDR2 YYEKEE, per germline (reference sequence). This CDR3 contains 17 residues. V was cut by 0 bases and J by 1 base, with 14 bases left in between. CDR3 bases: TGTGCCAGCAGCTTGGTGGGGGATAGCCTTTCCTACAATGAGCAGTTCTTC. The encoded protein is CASSLVGDSLSYNEQFF.

The chain has TRBV7-6 and TRBJ2-7, with TRBD2 matching 11 bases. V shed 2 bases, J shed 8 bases, and the junction held 11 bases outside the gene matches. This CDR3 has 16 amino acids. Germline CDR1 is SGHVS and CDR2 is FNYEAQ. The CDR3 region is CASSLLVAGGPVQQYF. The CDR3 region has the DNA TGTGCCAGCAGCTTACTCGTAGCGGGAGGGCCGGTGCAGCAGTACTTC.

The CDR3 loop is CASSIFGQGADTQYF. The CDR3 DNA reads as TGTGCCAGTAGTATCTTTGGGCAGGGGGCGGATACGCAGTATTTT. The chain combines TRBV19 with TRBJ2-3, with 8 bases identical to TRBD1. The V and J ends lost 3 bases and 6 bases, in that order; junction bases with no gene match: 8. Per the germline V gene, CDR1 is LNHDA and CDR2 is SQIVND (reference sequence). The CDR3 is made up of 15 amino acids.

The genes are TRBV5-1 and TRBJ2-3, with TRBD2 matching over 13 bases. CDR3 length: 18 amino acids. Germline CDR1 is SGHRS and CDR2 is YFSETQ. The junction had 6 bases not matched to a gene; V was cut back by 1 base and J by 1 base. The CDR3 nucleotides read TGCGCCAGCAGCTTGACTAGCGGGGGGGCCTCTGGCACAGATACGCAGTATTTT. Its translation is CASSLTSGGASGTDTQYF.

The V gene is TRBV24-1, the J gene TRBJ2-1; D is unresolved. V lost 4 bases and J lost 6, with 12 bases in between. From germline, CDR1 is KGHDR and CDR2 SFDVKD. The CDR3 is made up of 14 amino acids. The CDR3 DNA reads TGTGCCACCAGTGAAATGACATCCAGCAATGAGCAGTTCTTC. Translated, it gives CATSEMTSSNEQFF.

The chain couples TRBV7-2 to TRBJ1-6, with a weak D call TRBD1 (5 bases). The V end was cut by 5 bases, the J end by 6 bases, with 26 bases between. Per germline, CDR1 SGHTA and CDR2 FQGNSA. The CDR3 is 19 residues long. The CDR3 DNA is TGTGCCAGCAGCCGGATAGGGACTTTAAGCTCGATCTTTAATTCACCCCTCCACTTT. It encodes CASSRIGTLSSIFNSPLHF.

This sequence joins TRBV10-1 and TRBJ2-7; 10 bases are a match to TRBD1. The CDR3 totals 12 residues. V dropped 4 bases and J dropped 6; count of bases not matched to a gene: 0. Germline assignment: CDR1 WNHNN and CDR2 SYGVQD (reference sequence). The CDR3 sequence is CASSGTGGEQYF. The CDR3 DNA reads as TGCGCCAGCAGTGGGACAGGGGGCGAGCAGTACTTC.

The genes are TRBV6-2 or TRBV6-3 and TRBJ2-1, with TRBD1 matching 8 bases. Germline assignment: CDR1 MNHEY and CDR2 SVGEGT. The junction had 6 bases not matched to a gene; V was cut back by 2 bases and J by 9 bases. The CDR3 has 14 residues. CDR3 coding DNA: TGTGCCAGCAGTTACCTTGGGACAGGTCCTGAGCAGTTCTTC. Its translation is CASSYLGTGPEQFF.

The chain links TRBV1 to TRBJ2-2. TRBV1 corresponds to a pseudogene. CDR3 length: 13 residues. The CDR3: CTSSQEWGGELFF. The CDR3 region has the DNA TGCACCAGCAGCCAAGAGTGGGGCGGGGAGCTGTTTTTT.

The chain is built from TRBV4-2 and TRBJ2-2, with a weak D call TRBD1 (5 bases). CDR1 and CDR2 (germline): LGHNA, YNFKEQ. Between the trimmed V and J ends, which lost 5 bases and 10 bases, there was a span of 17 bases. The CDR3 totals 14 residues. The CDR3 DNA reads as TGTGCCAGCAGCAGCCGCCAGGGCTCCCAGGAGCTGTTTTTT. This translates into CASSSRQGSQELFF.

V and J are TRBV7-2 and TRBJ1-6, with a weak D call TRBD1 (5 bases). This CDR3 comprises 16 residues. The V end lost 2 bases, the J end lost 8 bases, and 16 bases lay between the germline ends. From germline, CDR1 is SGHTA and CDR2 FQGNSA. In DNA form, the CDR3 reads TGTGCCAGCAGCTTATCTGGCAGGGCAACAGATTCACCCCTCCACTTT. It encodes CASSLSGRATDSPLHF.

This chain links TRBV5-4 with TRBJ2-5; 8 nucleotides align to TRBD1. CDR3 length equals 14 residues. Germline CDR1 is SGHNT and CDR2 is YYREEE (reference sequence). Losses at the gene ends were 4 bases for V and 1 base for J; bases not matched to a gene: 3. The CDR3 loop is CASSLDRVQETQYF. The CDR3 DNA is TGTGCCAGCAGCCTGGACAGGGTCCAAGAGACCCAGTACTTC.

This chain connects TRBV3-1 (or the pseudogene TRBV3-2) to TRBJ2-2, with D unresolved. Trimming took 4 bases from V and 2 from J, leaving 14 bases between them. The CDR3 is 16 residues long. Germline CDR1 LGHDT, CDR2 YNNKEL (reference sequence). This CDR3 is CASSRMPNLNTGELFF. The CDR3 DNA is TGTGCCAGCAGCCGAATGCCTAATCTAAACACCGGGGAGCTGTTTTTT.